The rows below give T cell receptor beta chains drawn from one sample of a study of a mutant IDH1 vaccine in newly diagnosed glioma. Assay used: immunoSEQ multiplex PCR; TCRdb lists only in-frame clones, some missing. The top ten hold 4.5% to 5.5% of the sample, which has about 38,000 clones, roughly 76% seen once. These TCRs are of unknown antigen specificity. This specimen consisted of PBMCs, obtained from a glioma patient whose treatment included an IDH1 peptide vaccine. Receptors originate from a man aged 40-49 years with glioma. The CDR3 runs from the conserved cysteine through the conserved F or W. A D gene is named only where the DNA matches it firmly. Size values are once, few and many counts, or a class for expanded clones, and some rows have none.

d_call,j_call,v_call,clone_size,cdr3_aa,cdr3_nt
.,TRBJ2-7,TRBV5-1,.,CASSLGSQFGEQYF,TGCGCCAGCAGCTTGGGTTCTCAGTTTGGGGAGCAGTACTTC
.,TRBJ2-7,TRBV7-7,.,CASSPGGPYEQYF,TGTGCTAGCAGCCCCGGGGGCCCCTACGAGCAGTACTTC
TRBD2,TRBJ2-3,TRBV4-2,.,CASTVAGGGTDTQYF,TGTGCCAGCACGGTAGCGGGGGGCGGCACAGATACGCAGTATTTT
.,TRBJ2-3,TRBV27,.,CASTPIGTSPTDTQYF,TGTGCCAGCACCCCGATTGGCACTTCGCCCACAGATACGCAGTATTTT
.,TRBJ1-2,TRBV7-6,.,CASSYGGDYGYTF,TGTGCCAGCAGCTACGGGGGGGACTATGGCTACACCTTC
.,TRBJ1-5,TRBV19,.,CASSISKHQPQHF,TGTGCCAGTAGTATAAGTAAGCATCAGCCCCAGCATTTT
.,TRBJ1-2,TRBV6-6,.,CASSSNGNYGYTF,TGTGCCAGCAGTTCTAACGGGAACTATGGCTACACCTTC
.,TRBJ2-5,TRBV19,few,CASSIGGHKTQYF,TGTGCCAGTAGTATCGGGGGTCACAAGACCCAGTACTTC
.,TRBJ1-6,TRBV6-6,.,CASSYSTDYNSPLHF,TGTGCCAGCAGTTACTCTACGGATTATAATTCACCCCTCCACTTT
.,TRBJ1-1,TRBV19,.,CASIASNTEAFF,TGTGCCAGTATCGCATCGAACACTGAAGCTTTCTTT
.,TRBJ2-2,TRBV18,.,CASSPRWGANTGELFF,TGTGCCAGCTCCCCCCGGTGGGGTGCGAACACCGGGGAGCTGTTTTTT
.,TRBJ2-5,TRBV9,.,CASSPWGSIETQYF,TGTGCCAGCAGTCCTTGGGGGTCGATTGAGACCCAGTACTTC
.,TRBJ1-2,TRBV30,.,CAWSGHSEANYGYTF,TGTGCCTGGAGCGGACATTCCGAAGCTAACTATGGCTACACCTTC
TRBD2,TRBJ2-7,TRBV29-1,.,CSAARRGGYEQYF,TGCAGCGCCGCCAGGCGGGGAGGGTACGAGCAGTACTTC
TRBD2,TRBJ2-7,TRBV11-2,.,CASSLETSGGNYEQYF,TGTGCCAGCAGCTTAGAGACTAGCGGGGGAAACTACGAGCAGTACTTC
.,TRBJ1-1,TRBV30,few,CAWSVRNTEAFF,TGTGCCTGGAGTGTGAGGAACACTGAAGCTTTCTTT
TRBD1,TRBJ1-1,TRBV18,.,CASSPSGRGMINTEAFF,TGTGCCAGCTCACCAAGTGGCAGGGGGATGATTAACACTGAAGCTTTCTTT
.,TRBJ2-5,TRBV7-9,.,CASSLSGRETQYF,TGTGCCAGCAGCTTATCGGGCCGAGAGACCCAGTACTTC
TRBD1,TRBJ2-5,TRBV11-2,.,CASSSGQGGMQTQYF,TGTGCCAGCAGCTCGGGACAGGGGGGTATGCAGACCCAGTACTTC
.,TRBJ2-7,TRBV7-2,.,CASSLVPGPYEQYF,TGTGCCAGCAGCTTAGTTCCAGGCCCCTACGAGCAGTACTTC
.,TRBJ2-3,TRBV6-4,once,CASSDSPGGTDTQYF,TGTGCCAGCAGTGACTCTCCAGGGGGCACAGATACGCAGTATTTT
.,TRBJ2-7,TRBV6-5,.,CASSYSYSGAEQYF,TGTGCCAGCAGTTACTCGTATTCAGGGGCCGAGCAGTACTTC
.,TRBJ1-6,TRBV14,.,CASSQDPQHSPLHF,TGTGCCAGCAGCCAAGACCCCCAGCATTCACCCCTCCACTTT
.,TRBJ1-6,TRBV23-1,.,CASSLTAGNSYNSPLHF,TGCGCCAGCAGTCTAACGGCCGGGAACTCCTATAATTCACCCCTCCACTTT
TRBD2,TRBJ2-3,TRBV5-1,medium-sized,CASSQTSGSGTDTQYF,TGCGCCAGCAGCCAAACTAGCGGGAGTGGCACAGATACGCAGTATTTT
TRBD1,TRBJ2-7,TRBV15,.,CATSRGPGTGGHEQYF,TGTGCCACCAGCAGAGGTCCCGGGACAGGGGGACACGAGCAGTACTTC
.,TRBJ2-7,TRBV7-8,.,CASSAGGVGEQYF,TGTGCCAGCAGCGCAGGGGGGGTCGGCGAGCAGTACTTC
.,TRBJ1-1,TRBV29-1,.,CSVELLEAVNTEAFF,TGCAGCGTTGAACTCCTCGAGGCAGTGAACACTGAAGCTTTCTTT
.,TRBJ2-5,TRBV7-2,.,CASSLDRVGETQYF,TGTGCCAGCAGCTTAGACAGGGTAGGCGAGACCCAGTACTTC